Presented here are 16 T cell receptor beta chains from one specimen sequenced in a study of T cells in Graves' hyperthyroidism and ophthalmopathy. Amplification of TCR beta CDR3 regions was performed using RNA transcripts as template. HTBI primers drove first-round RT-PCR of the TCR CDR3. TCRdb fed the multiplex PCR reads into MiXCR, producing one record per CDR3 protein. The table includes 500,000 or so distinct CDR3 sequences, 15% to 20% detected once. The sample taken for sequencing was blood. The receptors originated from a woman aged 18-35 years with Graves' ophthalmopathy.

The chain is built from TRBV28 and TRBJ1-4, with 8 bases identical to TRBD1. Per the germline V gene, CDR1 is MDHEN and CDR2 is SYDVKM. V lost 5 bases, J lost 7 bases, and 3 bases stayed unmatched. The CDR3 loop spans 13 amino acids. DNA of the CDR3: TGTGCCAGCAGTGAGGACAGGGCTGAAAAACTGTTTTTT. This codes for CASSEDRAEKLFF.

The CDR3 reads CASSASTNRDTEAFF. The CDR3 DNA reads TGTGCCAGCAGCGCCTCAACCAACAGGGACACTGAAGCTTTCTTT. The chain recombines TRBV13 with TRBJ1-1; TRBD1 might be the D (6 bases). Germline assignment: CDR1 PRHDT and CDR2 FYEKMQ (reference sequence). This CDR3 comprises 15 residues. V lost 5 bases and J lost 3, with 16 bases in between.

This clonotype was seen repeatedly, ten times or more. The chain is built from TRBV2 and TRBJ2-5; 8 bases line up with TRBD1. CDR1 is SNHLY and CDR2 is FYNNEI in the germline V gene. The CDR3 totals 14 residues. V lost 7 bases, J lost 4 bases, and 8 bases stayed unmatched. The CDR3 reads CASKTGEVGETQYF. The CDR3 region has the DNA TGTGCCAGCAAGACAGGGGAAGTGGGAGAGACCCAGTACTTC.

This clonotype was found a few times. V and J are TRBV5-1 and TRBJ2-3, with TRBD1 matching 8 bases. This CDR3 has 13 residues. V shed 0 bases, J shed 10 bases, and the junction held 4 bases outside the gene matches. The V gene's germline CDR1 is SGHRS and CDR2 YFSETQ. Written as DNA, the CDR3 is TGCGCCAGCAGCTTGGTGGGACAGGATTCGCAGTATTTT. Its protein product is CASSLVGQDSQYF. The full variable domain, with the rest looked up from reference TRBV5-1 and TRBJ2-3, is KAGVTQTPRYLIKTRGQQVTLSCSPISGHRSVSWYQQTPGQGLQFLFEYFSETQRNKGNFPGRFSGRQFSNSRSEMNVSTLELGDSALYLCASSLVGQDSQYFGPGTRLTVL.

There are many counts of this clonotype. V usage is TRBV6-1 and J usage is TRBJ1-4, with 7 bases identical to TRBD1. The length of the CDR3 is 14 residues. CDR1 and CDR2 from the germline V gene are MNHNS and SASEGT. V lost 6 bases to trimming and J lost 4 bases; unmatched junction nucleotides: 5. Here the CDR3 DNA reads TGTGCCAGCAGCCGGGACAGAGTTAATGAAAAACTGTTTTTT. Protein: CASSRDRVNEKLFF.

The rearrangement links TRBV9 to TRBJ2-3; maybe TRBD2 (6 bases). CDR1 and CDR2 from the germline V gene are SGDLS and YYNGEE. Deletions cut 0 bases from V and 4 bases from J, with 12 bases between. The CDR3 is made up of 15 amino acids. The CDR3 loop is CASSVGGAPPDTQYF. The CDR3 nucleotides are TGTGCCAGCAGCGTAGGCGGGGCCCCCCCAGATACGCAGTATTTT.

This clonotype came up many times. The V and J genes are TRBV6-1 and TRBJ2-7; TRBD1 agrees at 8 bases. V was clipped by 4 bases and J by 0 bases; unmatched bases: 8. The CDR3 loop spans 16 amino acids. In germline, CDR1 is MNHNS, CDR2 SASEGT. The CDR3 bases are TGTGCCAGCAGTGGACGGACAGGGTCTACCTCCTACGAGCAGTACTTC. This codes for CASSGRTGSTSYEQYF.

In its sample, this clonotype was seen many times. The chain joins TRBV2 to TRBJ1-2, with TRBD1 matching over 8 bases. Germline V gene lookup returns CDR1 SNHLY and CDR2 FYNNEI. V shed 4 bases and J 4 bases; nucleotides not matched to a gene: 8. The CDR3 is 15 amino acids. In nucleotides, the CDR3 is TGTGCCAGCAGTGCGTCCGGGACAGGCGGCTATGGCTACACCTTC. Protein: CASSASGTGGYGYTF.

On this clonotype itself: The junction departs from the called germline gene at one end, perhaps through a read error. The chain uses TRBV11-2 and TRBJ1-2; D possibly corresponds to TRBD1 (5 bases). Germline loops: CDR1 SGHAT, CDR2 FQNNGV. This CDR3 is 13 amino acids long. The CDR3 DNA follows: TGTGCCGGCAGTCAGACAGCTTACTATGGCTACACCTTC. This gives the protein CAGSQTAYYGYTF.

This clonotype has a count of ten or more. CDR3 DNA sequence: TGTGCCAGCAGTTCCCTAGCGGGAGGGGCACGGGAGACCCAGTACTTC. Its translation: CASSSLAGGARETQYF. The chain links TRBV12-3 or TRBV12-4 to TRBJ2-5; TRBD2 matches 12 bases. J lost 5 bases, V lost 4 bases, and 8 bases had no gene match. This CDR3 has 16 residues.

In its sample, this clonotype was seen many times. The V gene is TRBV6-2 or TRBV6-3, the J gene TRBJ2-3; a possible D gene is TRBD2 (5 bases). Trimming cost V 8 bases and J 1 base, with 10 bases left between them. CDR1 and CDR2 from the germline V gene are MNHEY and SVGEGT. The CDR3 loop spans 13 amino acids. The CDR3 nucleotides are TGTGCCAGCGGGGAGTTGGGCACAGATACGCAGTATTTT. Its protein product is CASGELGTDTQYF.

This clonotype was counted a few times. The genes are TRBV20-1 and TRBJ1-5, with D possibly being TRBD1 (5 bases). Germline V lookup: CDR1 DFQATT, CDR2 SNEGSKA (reference sequence). The V and J ends lost 0 bases and 2 bases respectively, with 11 bases between them. The CDR3 contains 15 residues. In DNA, the CDR3 is TGCAGTGCTAGAGAGGGGCGTTTGGGCAATCAGCCCCAGCATTTT. Translating gives CSAREGRLGNQPQHF.

This clonotype was recorded many times. J is TRBJ2-3 and V is TRBV3-1; 9 positions agree with TRBD2. Unmatched junction bases numbered 11, after V lost 4 bases and J lost 3 bases. Germline loops: CDR1 LGHDT, CDR2 YNNKEL (reference sequence). This CDR3 region has 17 residues. The CDR3 DNA is TGTGCCAGCAGCCGTCGAGGCGGGAGGGCCGGTACAGATACGCAGTATTTT. It translates to CASSRRGGRAGTDTQYF.

This rearrangement joins TRBV11-2 to TRBJ1-3; D call uncertain. Germline CDR1 reads SGHAT; CDR2 reads FQNNGV. The CDR3 totals 12 residues. V lost 4 bases and J lost 3, with 4 bases in between. The DNA of the CDR3 is TGTGCCAGCAGCTATTATGGAAACACCATATATTTT. This codes for CASSYYGNTIYF. The whole variable domain, remainder taken from reference TRBV11-2 and TRBJ1-3, is EAGVAQSPRYKIIEKRQSVAFWCNPISGHATLYWYQQILGQGPKLLIQFQNNGVVDDSQLPKDRFSAERLKGVDSTLKIQPAKLEDSAVYLCASSYYGNTIYFGEGSWLTVV.

This clonotype was detected many times. This chain joins TRBV7-3 and TRBJ2-2, with D perhaps matching TRBD2 (6 bases). V gave up 1 base and J gave up 6 bases, with 12 bases separating them. From germline, CDR1 is SGHTA and CDR2 FQGTGA. The CDR3 runs 15 residues. CDR3 sequence reads: CASSLIGGNSGELFF. The CDR3 DNA is TGTGCCAGCAGCTTAATTGGAGGGAATTCCGGGGAGCTGTTTTTT.

This clonotype was detected only a few times. V gene TRBV28 combines with J gene TRBJ1-2, with 9 bases fitting TRBD1. The V gene's germline CDR1 is MDHEN and CDR2 SYDVKM. There are 17 residues in the CDR3. Trimming cost V 4 bases and J 6 bases; bases outside gene matches: 15. The CDR3 is CASSSSSSTGGRDGYTF. The CDR3 bases are TGTGCCAGCAGTTCCTCCTCCTCGACAGGGGGGCGGGATGGCTACACCTTC.